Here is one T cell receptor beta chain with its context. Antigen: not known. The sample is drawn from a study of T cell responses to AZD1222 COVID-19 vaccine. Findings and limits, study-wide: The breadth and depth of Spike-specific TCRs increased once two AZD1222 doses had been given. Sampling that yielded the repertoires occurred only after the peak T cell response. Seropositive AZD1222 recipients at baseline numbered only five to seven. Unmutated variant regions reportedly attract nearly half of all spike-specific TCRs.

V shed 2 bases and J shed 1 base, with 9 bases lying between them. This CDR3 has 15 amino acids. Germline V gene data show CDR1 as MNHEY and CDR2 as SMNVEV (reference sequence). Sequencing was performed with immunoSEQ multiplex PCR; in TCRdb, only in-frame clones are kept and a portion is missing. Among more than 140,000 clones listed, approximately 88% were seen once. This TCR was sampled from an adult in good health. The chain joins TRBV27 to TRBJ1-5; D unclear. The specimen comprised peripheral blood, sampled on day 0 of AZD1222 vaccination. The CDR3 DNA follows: TGTGCCAGCAGTTTAGTGGGTACAAGCAATCAGCCCCAGCATTTT. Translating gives CASSLVGTSNQPQHF.